This T cell receptor beta chain derives from a study of T cells in Graves' hyperthyroidism and ophthalmopathy. Turning to the study itself: It was at initial diagnosis, before any treatment, that peripheral blood was collected.

V lost 9 bases, J lost 5 bases, and 10 bases lay in between. Germline V gene sequence: CDR1 MDHEN, CDR2 SYDVKM. The CDR3 runs 11 residues. Hyperthyroidism in the patients, aged 18 to 65, was newly diagnosed and under 2 months in duration. Diagnosis rested on symptoms, serum thyroxine and TRAb, thyroid ultrasound, and orbital computed tomography. Regarding the study as a whole: Most clonotypes that expanded in the thyroid above 0.001 also showed up in blood.

In this sample, this clonotype turned up many times. What it binds is not known. Amplification of TCR beta CDR3 regions was performed using RNA transcripts as template. With the HTBI primer set, the TCR CDR3 went through a first round of RT-PCR. TCRdb re-derived calls from the multiplex PCR reads in MiXCR, one entry per CDR3 protein. Of a few hundred thousand distinct CDR3 sequences in the sample, around 20% were seen once. The chain joins TRBV28 to TRBJ2-5; D not certain. Sequencing input: blood. This receptor was obtained from a woman in her 50s with Graves' hyperthyroidism. CDR3 sequence: CASAVGETQYF. The CDR3 DNA reads as TGTGCCAGTGCGGTAGGGGAGACCCAGTACTTC.